The sample holds many counts of the clone carrying this T cell receptor (beta chain). The time point: pre-sensitization, week 0. Described treatment: therapeutic diphenylcyclopropenone sensitization with weekly scalp DPC. TCRdb reprocessed the RACE reads via MiXCR and lists one record per CDR3 protein. The sample lists about 51,000 distinct CDR3 sequences, about a tenth seen once, with around 14% in the top ten. This CDR3 spans 13 amino acids. With 2 bases removed from V and 8 bases from J, the gap between germline ends came to 9 bases. Germline CDR1 and CDR2: KGHSH and LQKENI. The data were obtained in a study of human T cells and chemical hapten exposure.

J is TRBJ1-4 and V is TRBV18; D call uncertain. The sequence was collected from a woman between 35 and 50 years old with alopecia areata. Some clones in this sample may be carry-over from other donors' samples. Sequencing used whole blood, obtained in connection with sensitization to the hapten diphenylcyclopropenone (DPC). The CDR3 here is CASSPERVEKLFF. CDR3 coding DNA: TGTGCCAGCTCACCAGAAAGGGTAGAAAAACTGTTTTTT.